This T cell receptor beta chain was documented in a study of T cells in Graves' hyperthyroidism and ophthalmopathy (dated by TCRdb to the late 2010s). Some background on the complete study: Peripheral blood was sampled at the time of initial diagnosis, prior to any treatment. To identify distinguishing TCR V-J signatures, a discovery cohort of 90 to 100 patients was used, comprising 43 with Graves' ophthalmopathy and 57 with stable Graves' hyperthyroidism. Whether ophthalmopathy could be predicted prospectively was tested in an independent validation cohort made up of roughly 20 hyperthyroidism patients plus 17 patients who later progressed to ophthalmopathy. The roughly 94 discovery patients were randomly divided into training and test sets at a 7:3 ratio. In several Graves' hyperthyroidism patients, the study also compared T-cell repertoires from thyroid tissue with T-cell repertoires from blood. After sampling, hyperthyroidism patients received methimazole starting at 30 mg daily, and ophthalmopathy patients received high-dose intravenous methylprednisolone. According to the paper, TCR Vbeta CDR3 sequencing was carried out on 135 peripheral blood samples, which came from some 41 ophthalmopathy, approximately 78 hyperthyroidism and roughly 17 progressor patients. On the study overall, not on this receptor specifically: Ophthalmopathy was separated from stable hyperthyroidism by a 13 V-J signature model, with around 90% sensitivity and 81% to 82% specificity obtained in cross-validation and 80%/75% obtained in testing. No statistical method was used to set the sample size in advance, and investigators knew the group allocation. In validation, the model predicted progression to ophthalmopathy a median of roughly 6.5 months before onset, with over 55% sensitivity and nearly 75% specificity. Most expanded thyroid clonotypes (frequency above 0.001) were also detected in blood, a finding suggesting that blood repertoires may reflect thyroid immune responses.

CDR1 MDHEN and CDR2 SYDVKM are derived from the germline V gene. V is cut back by 6 bases and J by 0 bases, with 7 bases in the junction unmatched. Inclusive of the bounding cysteine and phenylalanine, the CDR3 is 16 residues long. Only the CDR3 DNA is retained, 48 bases long and in frame from the first base. Moderately to severely active disease, a Clinical Activity Score of at least 3, a NOSPECS grade of at least 4, and a duration under 3 months were present in ophthalmopathy patients. Exclusion was applied to patients with uncontrolled infections, other autoimmune diseases, pregnancy or lactation. Diagnoses relied on clinical symptoms, serum thyroxine and TRAb, thyroid ultrasound and orbital computed tomography. Ficoll-Paque density gradient centrifugation was used to isolate PBMCs from approximately 11 ml of fresh peripheral blood. Total RNA was extracted using Trizol reagent, and RNA quality was assessed on an Agilent 2100 Bioanalyzer.

There are a few counts of this clonotype. Its antigen is unknown. Base quality data are lacking; no much larger clone is found one base away. TCR beta CDR3 regions were amplified from RNA transcripts. The TCR CDR3 was subjected to a first round of RT-PCR using the HTBI primer set and the Qiagen OneStep RT-PCR kit. Libraries were constructed in a second round of multiplex PCR, after which size selection and purification were performed. Paired-end sequencing of the libraries was performed with 100 bp reads on an Illumina HiSeq2000. The original pipeline was this. Raw data were processed with SOAPnuke, discarding reads with adapters, uncalled bases, mean Phred below 15, or no exact constant-primer or identifier match. High-quality paired reads were merged using COPE v1.2.5, and each unique nucleotide sequence was defined as a clonotype. Clonotypes were aligned to IMGT TRBV, TRBD and TRBJ reference segments using MiTCR v1.1. Analysis was restricted to V-J combinations with a frequency above 0.0001, which covered just over 98% of repertoires. The TCS score was defined as F50 (clonal expansion) divided by E x V (chaos), with BLOSUM62-based TCRdist calculated between CDR3 peptides within each V-J. Welch's t-statistics and random forest reduced some 510 V-J features to 10 to 15, which were used in a naive Bayes classifier (R e1071). Through fastp at Q25 and MiXCR, TCRdb rebuilt clones from the public reads, retaining in-frame beta chains. CDR3 protein sequences are deduplicated, and each keeps its most common genes and DNA. The V and J calls and clone size are TCRdb's, not the authors'. This sample is represented by around 600,000 distinct CDR3 sequences; 13% to 15% of them were singletons. More than 6% of the sample is in the top ten clones.

The rearranged segments are TRBV28 and TRBJ1-4; 7 central nucleotides agree with TRBD1. This TCR was recovered from a woman under 30 with Graves' ophthalmopathy. The specimen was blood. The nucleotides are TGTGCCAGCAGGGGACAGACGAAATCAACTAATGAAAAACTGTTTTTT. The resulting protein is CASRGQTKSTNEKLFF.